The next 15 T cell receptor beta chains were all read from a single sample in a study of somatic mutations in cytotoxic T cells in rheumatoid arthritis. Sequencing was performed with immunoSEQ multiplex PCR; in TCRdb, only in-frame clones are kept and a portion is missing. The data hold some 25,000 clones, with under 75% observed a single time. The sequenced sample consisted of CD8+ T cells sorted from blood. These receptors were collected from a woman aged 18-29 years in good health.

V is TRBV28 and J is TRBJ2-7; TRBD1 aligns across 7 bases. The length of the CDR3 is 15 residues. Germline CDR1 and CDR2: MDHEN and SYDVKM. The V segment lost 6 bases and the J segment 1 base; nucleotides outside the gene matches: 9. The CDR3 sequence: CASRPRQGASYEQYV. CDR3 nucleotide sequence: TGTGCCAGCAGGCCCAGACAGGGCGCTTCCTACGAGCAGTACGTC.

This chain links TRBV30 with TRBJ2-1, with D possibly called TRBD1 or TRBD2 (6 bases each). V was trimmed by 6 bases and J by 3 bases, leaving 21 bases between them. Germline V gene data show CDR1 as GTSNPN and CDR2 as SVGIG (reference sequence). There are 16 residues in the CDR3. The CDR3 region is CACEGGELSNYNEQFF. DNA for the CDR3: TGTGCCTGCGAGGGGGGCGAATTATCCAACTACAATGAGCAGTTCTTC.

V usage is TRBV6-4 and J usage is TRBJ2-7, with D possibly being TRBD1 or TRBD2 (6 bases each). The CDR3 is made up of 15 amino acids. Trimming pared 0 bases from V and 7 bases from J, leaving 16 bases between. Germline V lookup: CDR1 MRHNA, CDR2 SNTAGT. The CDR3 sequence: CASSDSPGAREEQYV. The CDR3 nucleotides are TGTGCCAGCAGTGACTCCCCGGGGGCCCGGGAGGAGCAGTACGTC.

A few counts support this clone. V is TRBV7-9 and J is TRBJ1-2, with 7 bases lining up with TRBD1. CDR1 is SEHNR and CDR2 is FQNEAQ in the germline V gene (reference sequence). Trimming removed 7 bases from V and 4 bases from J; junction bases left unmatched: 9. CDR3 length equals 14 residues. CDR3 loop: CASTQDRRGYGYTF. CDR3 DNA: TGTGCCAGCACCCAGGACAGGCGGGGCTATGGCTACACCTTC.

This clone appeared a single time. Here the CDR3 DNA reads TGTGCCAGCAGCCAAGATGGGTTCACCGACAATGAGCAGTTCTTC. It yields the protein CASSQDGFTDNEQFF. The chain joins TRBV14 to TRBJ2-1; D not resolved. CDR3 length equals 15 residues. The germline CDR1 and CDR2 sequences are SGHDN and FVKESK. V shed 0 bases and J shed 5 bases, with 11 bases lying between them.

This clone has a handful of counts. The chain employs TRBV7-6 and TRBJ1-2; no clear D gene. Trimming took 3 bases from V and 8 from J, leaving 10 bases between them. Germline CDR1 reads SGHVS; CDR2 reads FNYEAQ. The CDR3 is made up of 12 amino acids. CDR3 in DNA: TGTGCCAGCAGCTTCGGGTCGGAGGGCTACACCTTC. Translating it yields CASSFGSEGYTF.

The gene calls are TRBV19 and TRBJ2-2, with D maybe TRBD2 (6 bases). CDR1 and CDR2 (germline): LNHDA, SQIVND (reference sequence). The CDR3 is 13 residues long. V lost 7 bases and J lost 5, with 11 bases in between. The CDR3 spells CASKEGFTGELFF. CDR3 bases: TGTGCCAGTAAGGAGGGTTTTACCGGGGAGCTGTTTTTT.

This chain uses TRBV28 with TRBJ2-1; a weak D match, TRBD2 (5 bases). Germline CDR1 MDHEN, CDR2 SYDVKM. V was cut by 3 bases and J by 10 bases, with 13 bases left in between. This CDR3 region has 13 residues. This chain's CDR3 is CASSFGLAIEQFF. CDR3 sequence (DNA): TGTGCCAGCAGTTTTGGGCTAGCAATAGAGCAGTTCTTC.

A few counts support this clone. The chain links TRBV4-1 to TRBJ1-1; D perhaps matches TRBD1 (5 bases). The CDR3 runs 12 residues. The germline gives CDR1 MGHRA, CDR2 YSYEKL. V lost 8 bases and J lost 0, with 7 bases in between. CDR3 protein: CASGGVNTEAFF. The DNA of the CDR3 is TGCGCCAGCGGGGGTGTGAACACTGAAGCTTTCTTT.

The chain recombines TRBV30 with TRBJ2-1, with 8 bases matching TRBD2. This CDR3 spans 14 amino acids. Germline trimming cut 2 bases from V and 4 bases from J; bases unmatched to any gene: 4. Germline CDR1 and CDR2: GTSNPN and SVGIG (reference sequence). For the CDR3, the DNA is TGTGCCTGGAGTCTGTTAGCGGGATACAATGAGCAGTTCTTC. It encodes CAWSLLAGYNEQFF.

Only one count was recorded for this clone. Other DNA sequences within the sample encode an identical CDR3. This sequence joins TRBV7-8 and TRBJ2-3, with 7 bases that match TRBD2. Germline V CDR1 and CDR2: SGHVS, FQNEAQ. With V trimmed by 2 bases and J by 4 bases, 3 bases remained unmatched. The CDR3 is made up of 14 amino acids. The CDR3 loop reads CASSLSGGADTQYF. The CDR3 DNA reads TGTGCCAGCAGCTTATCGGGAGGTGCAGATACGCAGTATTTT. Full variable domain (remainder filled in from reference TRBV7-8 and TRBJ2-3): GAGVSQSPRYKVAKRGQDVALRCDPISGHVSLFWYQQALGQGPEFLTYFQNEAQLDKSGLPSDRFFAERPEGSVSTLKIQRTQQEDSAVYLCASSLSGGADTQYFGPGTRLTVL.

The J gene is TRBJ1-5, the V gene TRBV6-5; D is unresolved. Germline CDR1 MNHEY, CDR2 SVGAGI. V gave up 4 bases and J gave up 0 bases, with 10 bases separating them. The CDR3 totals 15 residues. The chain's CDR3 is CASSSLLYSNQPQHF. The CDR3 bases are TGTGCCAGCAGTTCTCTCTTGTATAGCAATCAGCCCCAGCATTTT.

This chain connects TRBV27 to TRBJ2-2; D perhaps matches TRBD2 (6 bases). Germline V gene lookup returns CDR1 MNHEY and CDR2 SMNVEV (reference sequence). The CDR3 length is 14 residues. V lost 3 bases and J 9 bases, leaving 14 bases between the germline ends. CDR3 amino acids: CASSLGLGVRELFF. The CDR3 nucleotides are TGTGCCAGCAGTTTGGGACTGGGGGTGAGGGAGCTGTTTTTT.

The chain recombines TRBV5-1 with TRBJ2-2, with D unresolved. Germline assignment: CDR1 SGHRS and CDR2 YFSETQ. Trimming stripped 0 bases from V and 9 bases from J, with 12 bases between. This CDR3 contains 14 residues. The CDR3 loop reads CASSLVGNPWELFF. The CDR3 DNA sequence: TGCGCCAGCAGCTTGGTGGGAAACCCTTGGGAGCTGTTTTTT.

The chain combines TRBV4-2 with TRBJ1-1; 9 bases match TRBD1. The CDR3 is made up of 16 amino acids. J lost 4 bases, V lost 1 base, and 7 bases had no gene match. The germline V gene has CDR1 LGHNA and CDR2 YNFKEQ. As DNA, the CDR3 is TGTGCCAGCAGCCAAGGCCCACAGGGGGCCGGCACTGAAGCTTTCTTT. Amino acids: CASSQGPQGAGTEAFF.